This TCR beta chain was captured by sequencing in a study of cytomegalovirus exposure and HLA in healthy donors. The overall study: For the 300 to 400 genotyped donors, more than 65% fell within the Caucasian-associated ancestry cluster.

Germline V gene sequence: CDR1 MDHEN, CDR2 SYDVKM. The CDR3 contains 16 residues. The trim removed 5 bases at V and 4 bases at J, leaving 13 bases unmatched. For this clone: No antigen is known for it.

Notes on the study in general: Earlier analysis looked at TCR beta V segments, and most were productive about 87% or about 30% of the time. Researchers reported from a later analysis that most CMV-associated TCR beta chains appeared HLA-restricted. Later analysis identified several of the most significant clusters that appeared linked to common viral pathogens.

The study ran its PCR with 60 Vbeta and 13 Jbeta primers. Data came from immunoSEQ multiplex PCR; TCRdb stores just in-frame clones and leaves some out. The top ten hold 10% of the sample, which has about 210,000 clones, over 75% seen once. The chain joins TRBV28 to TRBJ1-2; 7 nucleotides align to TRBD1. This sequence was found in a woman in her 50s in good health and CMV-seropositive. Sequenced: PBMCs. DNA of the CDR3: TGTGCCAGCAGTCCATCGGACAGGTTAAAGGGCTATGGCTACACCTTC. It yields the protein CASSPSDRLKGYGYTF.